This T cell receptor (beta chain) was profiled in a study of cytomegalovirus exposure and HLA in healthy donors. Generated by immunoSEQ multiplex PCR, the TCRdb table keeps only in-frame clones and is missing some. The repertoire holds approximately 170,000 clones, 85% seen once, with 16% in the top ten. Findings and caveats of the study: Subsequent analysis found a tendency for first-cohort TCR clusters to co-occur within the 120 or so validation repertoires. A few of the chains that were CMV-associated were confirmed in vitro to be specific for CMV antigens. A list of 150 or so TCR beta chains associated with cytomegalovirus was given. The majority of TCR sequences were rare, yet some public TCRs appeared in many donors.

Germline trimming cut 0 bases from V and 2 bases from J; bases unmatched to any gene: 7. Germline V gene data show CDR1 as SGDLS and CDR2 as YYNGEE. The CDR3 is made up of 16 amino acids. Turning to this clone: What it binds is unknown.

V gene TRBV9 combines with J gene TRBJ1-1, with TRBD1 identical over 7 bases. The sequenced material came from PBMCs. The receptor's source is a man between 18 and 35 years old in good health and CMV-seropositive. CDR3 in amino acids: CASSVDPQGINTEAFF. In DNA form, the CDR3 reads TGTGCCAGCAGCGTAGACCCACAGGGGATAAACACTGAAGCTTTCTTT.